This T cell receptor beta chain is from a study of PD-1 blockade in classical Hodgkin lymphoma. Study results and limitations: Exclusion was applied to patients who started nivolumab under 1 year after ASCT. Partial responders and progressors had significantly lower baseline TCR diversity. Healthy donors were reported to have higher baseline TCR diversity than newly diagnosed patients.

Turning to this clone: Its antigen is still unknown.

V was shortened by 5 bases and J by 1 base, with 8 bases between the two germline ends. Germline lookup yields CDR1 LNHDA and CDR2 SQIVND (reference sequence). The CDR3 contains 13 residues. Clones were read by immunoSEQ multiplex PCR, and TCRdb kept only the in-frame ones, dropping some. Of just under 65,000 clones in the sample, 91% were seen once. Indicated time point: cycle 4 day 1 (C4D1), after more than five weeks of nivolumab. There was relapse after autologous stem cell transplantation in every patient, and there was variation in brentuximab vedotin exposure. The sequence derives from a human donor with classical Hodgkin lymphoma. Sequencing was performed on peripheral blood mononuclear cells (PBMCs), taken before the fourth cycle of nivolumab. The chain links TRBV19 to TRBJ1-1; D is uncertain. CDR3 amino acids: CASSPVGNTEAFF. CDR3 nucleotide sequence: TGTGCCAGTAGTCCGGTAGGGAACACTGAAGCTTTCTTT. Together with reference TRBV19 and TRBJ1-1, the CDR3 gives the full variable domain: DGGITQSPKYLFRKEGQNVTLSCEQNLNHDAMYWYRQDPGQGLRLIYYSQIVNDFQKGDIAEGYSVSREKKESFPLTVTSAQKNPTAFYLCASSPVGNTEAFFGQGTRLTVV.